This T cell receptor beta chain was recovered during a study of cytomegalovirus exposure and HLA in healthy donors (dated by TCRdb to 2016 to 2017). For the study in its entirety: In an earlier analysis of 450 to 750 of the donors, 276 Gb of sequence data and 120 million or so unique TCR beta sequences from about 179 million T cells were reported. The study combined high-throughput TCR immunosequencing, statistical association of individual TCRs with disease status, and machine learning to predict cytomegalovirus infection status. A separate validation cohort of approximately 130 different subjects was used in addition to the approximately 640-subject first cohort. In an earlier analysis of around 540 of the donors, high-throughput TCR beta sequencing was used to judge whether each TCR beta V gene segment behaved as functional or pseudogenic. The study aimed to test whether cataloging public T cell receptors could reveal signatures of past pathogen exposure. Roughly five DR-DQ haplotypes were handled as single units for association and clustering, since linkage in the cohort was strong. Rather than using new phenotypic data, the later analysis identified candidate immune exposures from TCR beta sequences and from how often those sequences occurred across donors. A later analysis re-analyzed previously published TCR beta repertoires from 550 to 700 donors and added high-resolution HLA genotyping to study TCR occurrence patterns. Among about 410 genotyped donors of the cohort, an average of roughly 230,000 unique TCR beta nucleotide sequences was sequenced per donor, of which roughly 17% were non-productive. An early release covering roughly 600 HLA-typed donors comprised about 300 gigabases of sequencing data and around 80 million unique TCR sequences. Among the approximately 430 genotyped donors, approximately 81% belonged to the genetic ancestry cluster associated with self-reported Caucasian donors. Using immunosequencing, the study profiled T cell repertoires from 666 subjects and related those repertoires to cytomegalovirus serostatus. Typing coverage varied by locus: 629-630 donors for A, B, C, DRB1 and DQB1; roughly 500 for DQA1; around 610 for DPA1; roughly 450 for DPB1. HLA typing covered class I and class II loci at four-digit resolution. Donor age, sex, ethnicity and CMV serostatus were collected together with the repertoire data. A later genetic analysis took genome-wide SNP genotypes for about 65% of the 666 donors and used that subset as a discovery cohort. Every discovery cohort repertoire had been produced on one sequencing platform.

Details on this clone: Its antigen is currently not known. The junction differs from germline at one of its ends, possibly a read error.

Library construction relied on the immunoSEQ multiplex PCR assay. For the multiplex PCR, a mixture combining 60 forward primers for TCR Vbeta segments and 13 reverse primers for TCR Jbeta segments was used. The CDR3 region of rearranged TCR beta genes was amplified from genomic DNA with a multiplex PCR assay. Amplified TCR beta libraries were sequenced as 87-base-pair reads on the Illumina HiSeq System. The authors' pipeline ran thus. In a later analysis, some 80 million unique TCR beta chains were counted across the roughly 610 repertoires, and roughly 11 million of these chains were shared by at least two donors. To remove PCR and sequencing errors, raw reads were error-corrected and collapsed into unique sequences using a nearest-neighbor algorithm that merged closely related sequences. V, D and J gene segments were assigned by aligning CDR3 sequences to IMGT reference sequences. For a sequence to be retained, a match of at least six nucleotides to both a V gene segment and a J gene segment was required. Rearrangements were classified as productive when the CDR3 lacked stop codons and remained in frame with V and J, and all other rearrangements were classified as non-productive. Following IMGT convention, CDR3 was defined as the stretch from the second conserved V-encoded cysteine to the conserved J-encoded phenylalanine. In an earlier analysis of around 540 of the donors, sequences lacking an unambiguous match to a single V gene segment were excluded. An earlier analysis of 550 to 650 of the donors classified V segments as functional when productive rearrangements were above 56.7% and as segregating when the standard deviation between donors was above 5%. To diagnose cytomegalovirus status from the catalog of TCR beta chain sequences, a statistical classification framework was built. A later analysis assigned V and J genes by comparing TCR nucleotide sequences with IMGT/GENE-DB human TR gene sequences. Using the TCRdist pipeline, a later analysis assigned CDR3 sequences along with most-parsimonious VDJ recombination scenarios. In a later analysis, each TCR beta chain was defined by its CDR3 amino acid sequence together with its V-gene family, and reads without a unique V-gene family were excluded. A later analysis removed roughly 590 highly shared, low-generation-probability nucleotide sequences to deal with suspected cross-contamination and a sequencing artifact. In a later analysis, a clonal expansion index was calculated for each public chain from normalized within-repertoire ranks of inferred template counts. Generation probabilities in a later analysis came from a VDJ recombination model fitted to out-of-frame rearrangements, and those results were checked against IGoR. A later analysis scored TCR-TCR, TCR-HLA and TCR-CMV co-occurrence with hypergeometric tests, applying a repertoire-size bias correction to TCR pairs. A later analysis estimated false discovery rates by permuting HLA or CMV assignments 20 times. In a later analysis, co-occurring TCRs were grouped with DBSCAN, and TCRdist sequence similarity was added when clustering was performed within HLA-allele-positive subsets. Repertoires with fewer than 30,000 or more than 120,000 public chains were left out of co-occurrence clustering, as were several repertoires with anomalous nucleotide sharing. TCRdb carries this immuneACCESS record with in-frame sequences only. Its versions omit some clonotypes, under half of them owing to an unresolved V gene in the studies checked, with the rest unexplained. Clone size and the V and J calls come from that table; the DNA yielded D and trimming. Across this sample there are roughly 180,000 clones, with 77% seen only once. Of the sample, approximately 1.5% falls within the top ten clones.

What the study reported, not specific to this receptor: In a later analysis, HLA-associated TCR beta chains were found to be more clonally expanded and to have lower generation probabilities than equally common non-associated chains. Correlated functional status among segregating V segments might reflect linkage disequilibrium, but an unknown experimental factor could not be ruled out. Some IMGT-functional V segments, including TRBV6-2 and TRBV6-3, could not be distinguished by the 87-base-pair reads and were therefore excluded. In a later analysis, TCR association rates were found to vary across HLA loci, with the most associated TCRs seen for DRB1 alleles and the fewest for HLA-C alleles. Only TCR beta chains were sequenced in this cohort, and the absence of alpha or paired-chain data limited detectable features. According to a later analysis, most CMV-associated TCR beta chains appeared to be HLA-restricted, and the HLA associations seemed to be driven largely by CMV exposure. Because counts were too low, approximately 18 rarely observed V segments, including chromosome 9 orphons, were excluded from the earlier analysis of 587 of the donors. V-gene and J-gene trimming of TCR beta chains was associated with a missense DCLRE1C variant in a later genetic analysis, and the association was replicated in an independent cohort. Three of the identified cytomegalovirus-associated TCR beta chains were confirmed in vitro to be specific for cytomegalovirus antigens. In the study, 150 to 200 TCR beta chains were listed as associated with cytomegalovirus. A cluster of highly shared sequence variants was judged likely to represent a technical artifact of the sequencing pipeline. Strong co-occurrence of HLA alleles, especially DR and DQ, made assigning TCR associations to individual alleles difficult. A later genetic analysis reported fewer N-insertions in productive TCRs among donors in an Asian-associated ancestry cluster than the roughly 700-donor mean. In an earlier analysis of approximately 590 of the donors, most TCR beta V segments appeared in productive rearrangements about 87% or about 30% of the time, broadly matching IMGT annotations. It was suggested by the authors that the approach could potentially be generalized to other disease states and immunological phenotypes. Because HLA typing was missing for some donors at each locus, association tests included only the typed subset. While some public TCRs were present in many individuals, most TCR sequences turned up only very rarely across donors. Roughly uniform sequencing depth across donors was assumed in presence/absence analyses, although this assumption may not hold. In both the original and validation cohorts, the classifier was reported to diagnose cytomegalovirus status with high specificity and sensitivity. For the cohort, immune exposure information was limited to CMV serostatus. In a later analysis, several top co-occurrence clusters were reported to appear linked to parvovirus B19, influenza, CMV and Epstein-Barr virus. A further reported finding was that TCR beta sequences accurately predicted the HLA-A and HLA-B alleles for most subjects in the first cohort. In a later analysis, more than 15,000 TCR beta sequences were associated with specific HLA alleles at a false discovery rate of 0.05.

The cohort consisted of more than 650 healthy bone marrow donors. At the time of sampling, every cohort member was nominally healthy, though immune exposures that went unrecorded were likely present. The donor was CMV seropositive and belonged to the group of more than 250 seropositive cohort members. A peripheral blood sample was provided by each donor, and peripheral blood mononuclear cells were used for TCR beta sequencing. The Qiagen DNeasy Blood Extraction Kit was used to extract genomic DNA from the blood cell samples. CDR1 MRHNA and CDR2 SNTAGT were looked up in the germline V gene. Spanning cysteine to phenylalanine, the CDR3 consists of 14 amino acids. Here the CDR3 DNA is all that survives: 42 bases in frame from base 1.

The sequence was obtained from a woman in her twenties or thirties in good health and CMV-seropositive. Input material: PBMCs. The V gene is TRBV6-4 and the J gene is TRBJ2-1; TRBD2 is a possible D gene, resting on 6 matching bases. The CDR3 region has the sequence CASGDGSSYNEQFF. The nucleotide sequence is TGTGCCAGCGGTGACGGGAGTTCCTACAATGAGCAGTTCTTC.